This entry concerns a single T cell receptor (beta chain). Its matching antigen is unknown. As defined, naive CD8 cells were CD45RO-negative and positively selected for CCR7, with terminally differentiated effector memory CD45RA+ cells excluded. The data derive from a study of shared clonotypes between healthy human individuals. Study-wide findings and caveats: Rarefaction exposed incomplete sorted-subset sequencing despite large depth.

Sequencing used immunoSEQ multiplex PCR; TCRdb keeps in-frame clones, though not all of them. The sample consists of roughly 1,800,000 clones, roughly 95% of them appearing once. V shed 2 bases and J shed 0 bases, with 7 bases lying between them. The CDR3 runs 14 residues. Per germline, CDR1 ENHRY and CDR2 SYGVKD. V and J are TRBV10-3 and TRBJ2-5; perhaps TRBD1 as D (6 bases). Sequencing was done on a sample of naive CD8+ T cells sorted from blood. The clonotype originates from a man younger than 35 in good health. The CDR3 loop is CAISETGYQETQYF. CDR3 coding DNA: TGTGCCATCAGTGAGACAGGGTACCAAGAGACCCAGTACTTC.